This T cell receptor (beta chain) appears in the sequencing data of a study of spatial heterogeneity in lung cancer. About the study: A unique TCR and UMI combination showed up more than ten times in raw reads, on average.

TCRdb independently ran MiXCR on the 5' RACE reads; one entry per CDR3 protein. The sample consists of approximately 3,800 distinct CDR3 sequences, 5.5% to 8% of them appearing once. V was pared by 4 bases and J by 3 bases, with 3 bases between. The CDR3 extends over 12 amino acids. By sample fraction, this clonotype is medium-sized (0.01 to 0.1%). Time point noted: sample taken at primary tumor resection. Whole RNA from tumor, nontumor lung or frozen PBMC was sequenced unsorted. This chain joins TRBV12-3 or TRBV12-4 and TRBJ2-2; D call uncertain. Sequencing used normal lung tissue next to the tumor, obtained at surgery. The TCR originated in a male donor with early-stage non-small cell lung cancer. The CDR3 reads CASSWDTGELFF. DNA of the CDR3: TGTGCCAGCAGTTGGGACACCGGGGAGCTGTTTTTT.